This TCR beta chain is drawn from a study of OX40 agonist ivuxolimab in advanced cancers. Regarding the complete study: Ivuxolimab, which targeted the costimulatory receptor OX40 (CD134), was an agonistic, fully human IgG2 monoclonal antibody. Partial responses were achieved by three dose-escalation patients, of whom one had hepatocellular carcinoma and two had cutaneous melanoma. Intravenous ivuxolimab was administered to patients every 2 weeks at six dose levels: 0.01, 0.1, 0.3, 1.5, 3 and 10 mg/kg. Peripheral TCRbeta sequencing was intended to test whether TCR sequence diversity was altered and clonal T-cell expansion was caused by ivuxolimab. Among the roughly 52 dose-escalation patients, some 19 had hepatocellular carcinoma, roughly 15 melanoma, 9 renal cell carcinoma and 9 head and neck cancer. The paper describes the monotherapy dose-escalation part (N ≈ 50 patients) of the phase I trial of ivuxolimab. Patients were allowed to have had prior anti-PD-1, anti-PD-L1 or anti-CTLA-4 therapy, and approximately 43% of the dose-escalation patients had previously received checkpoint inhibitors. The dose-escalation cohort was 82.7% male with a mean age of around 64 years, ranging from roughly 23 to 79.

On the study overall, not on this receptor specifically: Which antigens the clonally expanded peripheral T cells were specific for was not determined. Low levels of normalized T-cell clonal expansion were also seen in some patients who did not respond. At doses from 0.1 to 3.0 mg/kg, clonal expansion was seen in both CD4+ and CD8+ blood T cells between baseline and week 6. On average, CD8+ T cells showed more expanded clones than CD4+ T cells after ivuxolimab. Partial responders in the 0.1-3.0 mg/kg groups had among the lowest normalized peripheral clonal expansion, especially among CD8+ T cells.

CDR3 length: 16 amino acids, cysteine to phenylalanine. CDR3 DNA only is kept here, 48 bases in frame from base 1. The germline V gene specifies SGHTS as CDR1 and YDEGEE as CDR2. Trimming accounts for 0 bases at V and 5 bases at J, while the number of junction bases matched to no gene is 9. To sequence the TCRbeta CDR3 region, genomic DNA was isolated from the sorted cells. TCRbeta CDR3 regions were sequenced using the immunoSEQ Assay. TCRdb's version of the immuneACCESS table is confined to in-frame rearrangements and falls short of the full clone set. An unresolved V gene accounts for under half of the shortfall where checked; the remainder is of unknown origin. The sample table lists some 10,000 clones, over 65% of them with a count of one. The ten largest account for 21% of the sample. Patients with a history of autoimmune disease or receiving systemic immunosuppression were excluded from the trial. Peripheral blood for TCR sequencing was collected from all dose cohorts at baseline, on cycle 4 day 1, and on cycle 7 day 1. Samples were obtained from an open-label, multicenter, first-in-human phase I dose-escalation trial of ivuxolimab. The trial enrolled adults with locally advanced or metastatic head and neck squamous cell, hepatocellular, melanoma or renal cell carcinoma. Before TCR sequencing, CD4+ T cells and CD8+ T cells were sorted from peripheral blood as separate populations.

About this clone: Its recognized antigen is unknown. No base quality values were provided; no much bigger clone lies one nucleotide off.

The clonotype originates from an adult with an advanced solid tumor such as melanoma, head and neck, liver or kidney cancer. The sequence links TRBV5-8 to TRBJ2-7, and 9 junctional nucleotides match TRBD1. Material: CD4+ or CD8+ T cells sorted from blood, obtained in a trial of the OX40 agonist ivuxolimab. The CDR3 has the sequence CASSLGQGDWTNEQYF. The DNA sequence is TGTGCCAGCAGCTTGGGACAGGGGGACTGGACTAACGAGCAGTACTTC.